The 9 T cell receptor beta chains below all came from one sample that was sequenced in a study of T cell changes during pregnancy in multiple sclerosis (dated by TCRdb to between 2018 and 2021). Libraries came from the immunoSEQ multiplex PCR assay. As stored in TCRdb, this immuneACCESS dataset retains in-frame rearrangements with V and J assigned. A fraction of the clones does not appear; measured against another copy, unresolved V genes explain less than half of the discrepancy, and the remainder lacks a known reason. The sample table contains just under 95,000 clones; only one count was recorded for roughly 92% of them. In total, the top ten clones hold approximately 2.6% of the sample. Here the sequenced sample was peripheral blood, taken in the first trimester of pregnancy. The receptors stem from a female donor with multiple sclerosis, enrolled in a pregnancy study.

V is TRBV28 and J is TRBJ2-1; 12 bases match TRBD2. This CDR3 has 16 amino acids. Unmatched junction bases numbered 9, after V lost 4 bases and J lost 8 bases. Germline V gives CDR1 MDHEN, CDR2 SYDVKM. CDR3 region: CASSSPSGRALDEQFF. Here the CDR3 DNA reads TGTGCCAGCAGTTCACCTAGCGGGAGGGCCTTGGATGAGCAGTTCTTC.

The rearrangement joins TRBV6-6 to TRBJ2-7; TRBD2 matches at 10 bases. V shed 6 bases and J 5 bases; nucleotides not matched to a gene: 13. This CDR3 has 16 amino acids. Germline assignment: CDR1 MNHNY and CDR2 SVGAGI (reference sequence). In DNA, the CDR3 is TGTGCCAGCAGATCCCCCAAAGGGACTAGCGCGGACGAGCAGTACTTC. It yields the protein CASRSPKGTSADEQYF.

The chain employs TRBV5-1 and TRBJ2-1; 8 bases line up with TRBD1. J gave up 2 bases and V 2 bases, and 12 bases lay outside the gene matches. CDR1 and CDR2 from the germline V gene are SGHRS and YFSETQ. The CDR3 consists of 18 residues. CDR3 residues: CASSFRDRKTLAYNEQFF. CDR3 DNA sequence: TGCGCCAGCAGCTTCCGGGACAGGAAAACGCTTGCCTACAATGAGCAGTTCTTC.

CDR3 nucleotides: TGTGCCAGCGGGGGGGACCGATATTATTCACCCCTCCACTTT. Amino acids: CASGGDRYYSPLHF. The gene calls are TRBV25-1 and TRBJ1-6, with TRBD1 as a possible D gene (5 bases). Trimming cost V 8 bases and J 8 bases, with 16 bases left between them. CDR1 and CDR2 from the germline V gene are MGHDK and SYGVNS. The CDR3 totals 14 residues.

The V and J genes are TRBV6-5 and TRBJ2-7; 12 bases are a match to TRBD2. CDR3 length: 14 residues. Germline trimming cut 6 bases from V and 7 bases from J; bases unmatched to any gene: 7. Per germline, CDR1 MNHEY and CDR2 SVGAGI. The CDR3 loop is CASRRLAGVGEQYF. CDR3 DNA sequence: TGTGCCAGCAGAAGACTAGCGGGAGTTGGGGAGCAGTACTTC.

The V call is TRBV18, the J call TRBJ2-2, with TRBD1 as a possible D gene (5 bases). Trimming stripped 6 bases from V and 6 bases from J, with 14 bases between. The CDR3 length is 14 residues. Per germline, CDR1 KGHSH and CDR2 LQKENI. This CDR3 reads CASSLKKGSGELFF. The CDR3 DNA is TGTGCCAGCTCGCTCAAAAAGGGGTCCGGGGAGCTGTTTTTT.

The rearrangement links TRBV28 to TRBJ2-2; TRBD2 aligns across 13 bases. Unmatched junction bases numbered 11, after V lost 6 bases and J lost 4 bases. Germline values: CDR1 MDHEN, CDR2 SYDVKM. The CDR3 extends over 18 amino acids. The CDR3 protein is CASSIGLAGVWGTGELFF. The CDR3 nucleotides are TGTGCCAGCAGCATCGGACTAGCGGGAGTCTGGGGCACCGGGGAGCTGTTTTTT. Supplemented by reference TRBV28 and TRBJ2-2, the full variable domain reads DVKVTQSSRYLVKRTGEKVFLECVQDMDHENMFWYRQDPGLGLRLIYFSYDVKMKEKGDIPEGYSVSREKKERFSLILESASTNQTSMYLCASSIGLAGVWGTGELFFGEGSRLTVL.

The V gene is TRBV25-1, the J gene TRBJ2-7, with a tentative D call TRBD2 (5 bases). The CDR3 runs to 11 residues. CDR1 and CDR2 from the germline V gene are MGHDK and SYGVNS. With 7 bases removed from V and 3 bases from J, the gap between germline ends came to 7 bases. Here the CDR3 reads CASNGGYEQYF. CDR3 DNA sequence: TGTGCCAGCAACGGAGGCTACGAGCAGTACTTC.

The chain employs TRBV11-2 and TRBJ2-5, with 8 bases fitting TRBD1. The CDR3 spans 16 residues. Trimming cost V 6 bases and J 0 bases; bases outside gene matches: 9. CDR1 and CDR2 (germline): SGHAT, FQNNGV. The CDR3 is CASRAGDRGNQETQYF. The CDR3 coding sequence is TGTGCCAGCAGAGCTGGTGACAGGGGTAACCAAGAGACCCAGTACTTC.